This passage covers 12 T cell receptor beta chains from one sample sequenced in a study of cytomegalovirus exposure and HLA in healthy donors. Here immunoSEQ multiplex PCR was the method, and the copy in TCRdb shows in-frame clones only, minus some. The table has tens of thousands of clones, around 92% seen once. Source material: PBMCs. The receptors shown here come from a woman under 30 in good health and CMV-seronegative.

The DNA of the CDR3 is TGTGCCAGCAGCTTACACAGTGGGTGGAATGAGCAGTTCTTC. It specifies CASSLHSGWNEQFF. The chain employs TRBV7-9 and TRBJ2-1; D call uncertain. This CDR3 has 14 residues. Trimming removed 2 bases from V and 7 bases from J, with 12 bases in between. Germline V gives CDR1 SEHNR, CDR2 FQNEAQ (reference sequence).

The table lists this clone with a count of one. One end of the junction does not line up with germline, which may come from a read error. The chain recombines TRBV7-7 with TRBJ2-5; TRBD2 aligns across 12 bases. CDR3 length: 15 amino acids. CDR1 SSHAT and CDR2 FNYEAQ come from the germline V gene (reference sequence). CDR3: CASSPGLAGLETQYF. The DNA of the CDR3 is TGTGCTAGCAGTCCGGGACTAGCGGGTTTGGAGACCCAGTACTTC.

This chain connects TRBV19 to TRBJ1-5; D is unclear. The V gene's germline CDR1 is LNHDA and CDR2 SQIVND (reference sequence). The CDR3 totals 16 residues. V was cut by 7 bases and J by 6 bases, with 22 bases left in between. Written as DNA, the CDR3 is TGTGCCAGTAAGAGAGGGCAGCACGTTGGCAGTCAGCCCCAGCATTTT. As protein: CASKRGQHVGSQPQHF. Full variable domain (rest looked up from reference TRBV19 and TRBJ1-5): DGGITQSPKYLFRKEGQNVTLSCEQNLNHDAMYWYRQDPGQGLRLIYYSQIVNDFQKGDIAEGYSVSREKKESFPLTVTSAQKNPTAFYLCASKRGQHVGSQPQHFGDGTRLSIL.

This clone was observed a handful of times. The chain has TRBV4-3 and TRBJ2-6, with D perhaps matching TRBD2 (5 bases). Germline V gene data show CDR1 as LGHNA and CDR2 as YSLEER. Trimming cost V 0 bases and J 0 bases, with 9 bases left between them. This CDR3 has 17 residues. The CDR3 reads CASSQEGEGSGANVLTF. CDR3 coding DNA: TGCGCCAGCAGCCAAGAAGGTGAGGGCTCTGGGGCCAACGTCCTGACTTTC.

The V call is TRBV28, the J call TRBJ2-2, with D possibly TRBD2 on 5 matching bases. Per the germline V gene, CDR1 is MDHEN and CDR2 is SYDVKM. Trimming shortened V by 5 bases and J by 0 bases, and 22 bases separated the two germline ends. The CDR3 totals 19 residues. The CDR3 sequence is CASSVFRDLSLPNTGELFF. For the CDR3, the DNA is TGTGCCAGCAGTGTTTTCCGGGATCTTAGCCTCCCGAACACCGGGGAGCTGTTTTTT. The full variable domain, completed using reference TRBV28 and TRBJ2-2, is DVKVTQSSRYLVKRTGEKVFLECVQDMDHENMFWYRQDPGLGLRLIYFSYDVKMKEKGDIPEGYSVSREKKERFSLILESASTNQTSMYLCASSVFRDLSLPNTGELFFGEGSRLTVL.

This sequence joins TRBV5-1 and TRBJ2-5, with D tentatively TRBD1 (6 bases). Trimming cost V 0 bases and J 9 bases, with 15 bases left between them. Germline V gene sequence: CDR1 SGHRS, CDR2 YFSETQ. This CDR3 spans 14 amino acids. CDR3 DNA: TGCGCCAGCAGCTTGGAAACAGGGTGGGAGCCCCAGTACTTC. Its protein product is CASSLETGWEPQYF.

This chain joins TRBV7-8 and TRBJ2-3, with D perhaps matching TRBD2 (6 bases). V dropped 5 bases and J dropped 0 bases, with 12 bases sitting between them. Germline V gene data show CDR1 as SGHVS and CDR2 as FQNEAQ. The CDR3 contains 15 residues. CDR3 DNA sequence: TGTGCCAGCAGCCGAAGACTAGATAGCACAGATACGCAGTATTTT. This sequence encodes CASSRRLDSTDTQYF.

The rearrangement links TRBV19 to TRBJ1-1; 7 bases agree with TRBD1. Germline CDR1 and CDR2: LNHDA and SQIVND (reference sequence). The CDR3 contains 13 residues. The V gene end was trimmed by 5 bases and the J gene end by 4 bases; junction bases not matched to a gene: 4. The CDR3 is CASSARGTTEAFF. In DNA, the CDR3 is TGTGCCAGTAGTGCCAGGGGGACCACTGAAGCTTTCTTT. Together with reference TRBV19 and TRBJ1-1, the CDR3 gives the full variable domain: DGGITQSPKYLFRKEGQNVTLSCEQNLNHDAMYWYRQDPGQGLRLIYYSQIVNDFQKGDIAEGYSVSREKKESFPLTVTSAQKNPTAFYLCASSARGTTEAFFGQGTRLTVV.

The chain combines TRBV7-6 with TRBJ1-4, with 9 bases identical to TRBD1. The J segment lost 6 bases and the V segment lost 1 base, leaving 3 bases of the junction unmatched. CDR1 SGHVS and CDR2 FNYEAQ come from the germline V gene. The CDR3 length is 15 residues. CDR3 DNA: TGTGCCAGCAGCTTAGAACAGGGGGCGGATGAAAAACTGTTTTTT. Translation gives CASSLEQGADEKLFF.

V usage is TRBV6-1 and J usage is TRBJ2-7, with a tentative D call TRBD2 (5 bases). The germline V gene encodes CDR1 MNHNS and CDR2 SASEGT. The CDR3 covers 15 residues. V dropped 5 bases and J dropped 2 bases, with 16 bases sitting between them. Here the CDR3 reads CASSFGGRRTYEQYF. The CDR3 DNA is TGTGCCAGCAGTTTTGGAGGTCGAAGAACCTACGAGCAGTACTTC.

The rearrangement links TRBV28 to TRBJ1-1, with a possible D match to TRBD1 (6 bases). Germline assignment: CDR1 MDHEN and CDR2 SYDVKM. The CDR3 contains 15 residues. Trimming took off 4 bases at V and 7 bases at J, with 19 bases between the two ends. Written as DNA, the CDR3 is TGTGCCAGCAGTTCCCACGGGACATTCGTAAGTGAAGCTTTCTTT. Amino acid sequence: CASSSHGTFVSEAFF.

The genes are TRBV11-3 and TRBJ1-2; TRBD1 matches 9 bases. This CDR3 region has 13 residues. The V segment lost 0 bases and the J segment 10 bases; nucleotides outside the gene matches: 3. Germline CDR1 reads SGHNT; CDR2 reads YENEEA. CDR3 protein: CASSLDGDRDYTF. The CDR3 bases are TGTGCCAGCAGCTTAGATGGGGACAGGGACTACACCTTC.